This passage covers 15 T cell receptor beta chains from one sample sequenced in a study of cytomegalovirus exposure and HLA in healthy donors (dated by TCRdb to about 2017). Library preparation employed the immunoSEQ multiplex PCR assay. For the multiplex PCR, a mixture combining 60 forward primers for TCR Vbeta segments and 13 reverse primers for TCR Jbeta segments was used. TCRdb re-hosts the immuneACCESS table, in-frame sequences only. Its copies lack some clones; in the studies checked, an unresolved V gene accounts for under half of them, and the cause for the rest is not known. The table for this sample lists about 140,000 clones. The top ten hold around 0.96% of the sample. The specimen was PBMCs. Receptors originate from a male donor in good health and CMV-seronegative.

The chain employs TRBV6-1 and TRBJ2-1; 8 nucleotides align to TRBD1. Germline V gene sequence: CDR1 MNHNS, CDR2 SASEGT. This CDR3 comprises 14 residues. V shed 2 bases and J 4 bases; nucleotides not matched to a gene: 1. CDR3 coding DNA: TGTGCCAGCAGTGAACAGGGGGCTTACAATGAGCAGTTCTTC. Translated, it gives CASSEQGAYNEQFF.

The chain links TRBV7-6 to TRBJ2-1; 8 nucleotides agree with TRBD1. The CDR3 sequence is 15 residues long. Trimming removed 3 bases from V and 7 bases from J; junction bases left unmatched: 8. Germline CDR1 reads SGHVS; CDR2 reads FNYEAQ. The CDR3 loop is CASSFRQGAVNEQFF. The CDR3 region has the DNA TGTGCCAGCAGCTTCAGGCAGGGGGCGGTTAATGAGCAGTTCTTC. Using reference TRBV7-6 and TRBJ2-1 for the parts outside the CDR3, the full variable domain is GAGVSQSPRYKVTKRGQDVALRCDPISGHVSLYWYRQALGQGPEFLTYFNYEAQQDKSGLPNDRFSAERPEGSISTLTIQRTEQRDSAMYRCASSFRQGAVNEQFFGPGTRLTVL.

V gene TRBV28 combines with J gene TRBJ1-5, with 7 positions matching TRBD1. Germline trimming cut 6 bases from V and 7 bases from J; bases unmatched to any gene: 3. The germline V gene has CDR1 MDHEN and CDR2 SYDVKM. CDR3 length: 12 amino acids. CDR3 loop: CASRTGLQPQHF. The CDR3 DNA is TGTGCCAGCAGGACAGGGCTACAGCCCCAGCATTTT.

The V gene is TRBV18, the J gene TRBJ1-1; no firm D call. Per germline, CDR1 KGHSH and CDR2 LQKENI. Trimming removed 3 bases at V and 7 bases at J, with 12 bases between. The CDR3 totals 13 residues. The CDR3 is CASSPLSQIEAFF. The CDR3 region has the DNA TGTGCCAGCTCACCCCTTTCCCAGATTGAAGCTTTCTTT.

The V and J genes are TRBV9 and TRBJ2-7; TRBD1 agrees at 7 bases. The germline V gene has CDR1 SGDLS and CDR2 YYNGEE. The V segment lost 5 bases and the J segment 1 base; nucleotides outside the gene matches: 6. The CDR3 length is 14 residues. The CDR3 region is CASSGTVGSYEQYF. Here the CDR3 DNA reads TGTGCCAGCAGTGGGACAGTAGGGTCCTACGAGCAGTACTTC.

V is TRBV7-2 and J is TRBJ1-3; D is ambiguous. V was pared by 1 base and J by 0 bases, with 7 bases between. The CDR3 is made up of 15 amino acids. Looked up from germline, CDR1 is SGHTA and CDR2 is FQGNSA. CDR3 region: CASSLVGYSGNTIYF. The CDR3 DNA reads as TGTGCCAGCAGCTTAGTCGGTTACTCTGGAAACACCATATATTTT. Variable domain in full (rest from reference TRBV7-2 and TRBJ1-3): GAGVSQSPSNKVTEKGKDVELRCDPISGHTALYWYRQSLGQGLEFLIYFQGNSAPDKSGLPSDRFSAERTGGSVSTLTIQRTQQEDSAVYLCASSLVGYSGNTIYFGEGSWLTVV.

The genes are TRBV29-1 and TRBJ2-2, with D maybe TRBD1 (6 bases). Trimming cost V 1 base and J 0 bases, with 6 bases left between them. The germline V gene has CDR1 SQVTM and CDR2 ANQGSEA. The CDR3 consists of 14 residues. The CDR3 protein is CSVEGGPNTGELFF. CDR3 sequence (DNA): TGCAGCGTTGAAGGGGGGCCGAACACCGGGGAGCTGTTTTTT.

The V call is TRBV6-5, the J call TRBJ2-1; 8 nucleotides align to TRBD1. V dropped 7 bases and J dropped 8; count of bases not matched to a gene: 10. The germline V gene has CDR1 MNHEY and CDR2 SVGAGI. The length of the CDR3 is 14 residues. CDR3 bases: TGTGCCAGCACCGGAGACAGGGGAAAGGATGAGCAGTTCTTC. This translates into CASTGDRGKDEQFF.

The chain combines TRBV6-5 with TRBJ2-5; 8 bases are a match to TRBD1. V trimming: 5 bases; J trimming: 2 bases; junction bases outside the gene matches: 7. The CDR3 runs 15 residues. Germline V CDR1 and CDR2: MNHEY, SVGAGI. In DNA, the CDR3 is TGTGCCAGCAGTGGCGGACAGGGATGGCAAGAGACCCAGTACTTC. It encodes CASSGGQGWQETQYF.

The rearrangement uses TRBV28 and TRBJ2-7; D not certain. V dropped 6 bases and J dropped 6 bases, with 9 bases sitting between them. The CDR3 loop spans 11 amino acids. CDR1 and CDR2 from the germline V gene are MDHEN and SYDVKM. This CDR3 is CASSSISEQYF. CDR3 in DNA: TGTGCCAGCAGCTCCATTAGCGAGCAGTACTTC. Using reference TRBV28 and TRBJ2-7 for the parts outside the CDR3, the full variable domain is DVKVTQSSRYLVKRTGEKVFLECVQDMDHENMFWYRQDPGLGLRLIYFSYDVKMKEKGDIPEGYSVSREKKERFSLILESASTNQTSMYLCASSSISEQYFGPGTRLTVT.

The V call is TRBV5-1, the J call TRBJ2-3; 10 bases align to TRBD2. CDR1 is SGHRS and CDR2 is YFSETQ in the germline V gene. V trimming: 0 bases; J trimming: 2 bases; junction bases outside the gene matches: 12. The CDR3 sequence is 19 residues long. CDR3: CASSLGKLASGSITDTQYF. DNA of the CDR3: TGCGCCAGCAGCTTGGGCAAATTGGCTAGCGGGAGCATCACAGATACGCAGTATTTT.

This chain uses TRBV7-2 with TRBJ2-5, with D tentatively TRBD2 (5 bases). Germline lookup yields CDR1 SGHTA and CDR2 FQGNSA. This CDR3 has 14 residues. Trimming took off 5 bases at V and 1 base at J, with 11 bases between the two ends. CDR3 region: CASSLLEAQETQYF. In DNA, the CDR3 is TGTGCCAGCAGCCTACTAGAAGCCCAAGAGACCCAGTACTTC.

The genes are TRBV9 and TRBJ2-7; 8 bases match TRBD1. Germline CDR1 SGDLS, CDR2 YYNGEE. V shed 0 bases, J shed 3 bases, and the junction held 5 bases outside the gene matches. The CDR3 is 15 residues long. The CDR3 nucleotides are TGTGCCAGCAGCGTAGCTACGGGACAGGACTACGAGCAGTACTTC. Translation: CASSVATGQDYEQYF.

V gene TRBV7-8 combines with J gene TRBJ2-7; TRBD2 matches 8 bases. CDR3 length: 16 amino acids. Germline assignment: CDR1 SGHVS and CDR2 FQNEAQ. The junction had 11 bases not matched to a gene; V was cut back by 4 bases and J by 3 bases. The CDR3 sequence is CASSSRRAGGGYEQYF. The CDR3, as DNA: TGTGCCAGCAGCTCTCGCCGGGCGGGAGGAGGCTACGAGCAGTACTTC.

The chain is built from TRBV28 and TRBJ1-2; no reliable D call. V was trimmed by 5 bases and J by 1 base, leaving 17 bases between them. Germline V lookup: CDR1 MDHEN, CDR2 SYDVKM. The CDR3 spans 16 residues. In DNA form, the CDR3 reads TGTGCCAGCAGTGGCCCTATGCGGGGAAATAACTATGGCTACACCTTC. This translates into CASSGPMRGNNYGYTF.